There are a few counts of the clone carrying this T cell receptor beta chain. No antigen is known for it. The source of the sample is a study of T cells in Graves' hyperthyroidism and ophthalmopathy. Study-wide results and caveats: In simple terms, a model built on 13 V-J features told ophthalmopathy apart from stable hyperthyroidism. Blood also contained most expanded thyroid clonotypes above 0.001.

Newly diagnosed hyperthyroidism patients aged 18 to 65 years had disease lasting under 2 months. Clinical symptoms, serum thyroxine and TRAb, thyroid ultrasound and orbital computed tomography were used for the diagnoses. The germline CDR1 and CDR2 sequences are SNHLY and FYNNEI. The CDR3 has 15 amino acids. V was trimmed by 1 base and J by 2 bases, leaving 9 bases between them. Using RNA transcripts as the source, TCR beta CDR3 regions were amplified. The HTBI set primed first-round TCR CDR3 RT-PCR. TCRdb re-called the multiplex PCR reads through MiXCR, storing one row per CDR3 protein. The table records hundreds of thousands of distinct CDR3 sequences, 15% to 20% of them present only once.

This TCR came from a woman between 25 and 40 years old with Graves' hyperthyroidism. Sequencing was carried out using blood. The gene calls are TRBV2 and TRBJ1-5; D might be TRBD1 (6 bases). The CDR3: CASSEVPGGNQPQHF. CDR3 DNA: TGTGCCAGCAGTGAAGTCCCAGGGGGCAATCAGCCCCAGCATTTT. The variable domain in full, completed from reference TRBV2 and TRBJ1-5, reads EPEVTQTPSHQVTQMGQEVILRCVPISNHLYFYWYRQILGQKVEFLVSFYNNEISEKSEIFDDQFSVERPDGSNFTLKIRSTKLEDSAMYFCASSEVPGGNQPQHFGDGTRLSIL.